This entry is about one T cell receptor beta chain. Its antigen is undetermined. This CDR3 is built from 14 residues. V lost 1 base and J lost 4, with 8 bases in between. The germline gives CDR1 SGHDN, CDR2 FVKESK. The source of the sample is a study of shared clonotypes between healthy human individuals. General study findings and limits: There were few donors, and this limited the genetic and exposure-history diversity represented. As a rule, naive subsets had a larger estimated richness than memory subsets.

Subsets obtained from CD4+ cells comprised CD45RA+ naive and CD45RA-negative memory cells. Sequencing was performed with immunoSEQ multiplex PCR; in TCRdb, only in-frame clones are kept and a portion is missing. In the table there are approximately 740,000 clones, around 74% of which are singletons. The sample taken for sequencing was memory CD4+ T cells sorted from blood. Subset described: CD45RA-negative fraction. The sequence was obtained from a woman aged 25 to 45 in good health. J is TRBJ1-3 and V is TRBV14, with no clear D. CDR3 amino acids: CASSQGGSGNTIYF. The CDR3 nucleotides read TGTGCCAGCAGCCAAGGAGGCTCCGGAAACACCATATATTTT.